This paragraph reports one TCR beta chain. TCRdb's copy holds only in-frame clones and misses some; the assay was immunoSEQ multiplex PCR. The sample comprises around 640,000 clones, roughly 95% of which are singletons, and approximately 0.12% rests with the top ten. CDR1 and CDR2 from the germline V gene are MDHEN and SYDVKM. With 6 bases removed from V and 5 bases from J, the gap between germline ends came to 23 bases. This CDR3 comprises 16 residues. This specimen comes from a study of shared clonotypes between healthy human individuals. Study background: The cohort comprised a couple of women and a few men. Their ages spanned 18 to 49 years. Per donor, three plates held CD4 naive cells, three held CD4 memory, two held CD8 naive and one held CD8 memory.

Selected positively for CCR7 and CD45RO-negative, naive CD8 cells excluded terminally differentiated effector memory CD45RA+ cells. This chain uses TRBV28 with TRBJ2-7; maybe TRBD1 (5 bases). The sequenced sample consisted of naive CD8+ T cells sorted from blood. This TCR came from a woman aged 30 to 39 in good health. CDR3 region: CASSLLGRASGDEQYF. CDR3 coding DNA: TGTGCCAGCAGCCTATTGGGCAGGGCTAGTGGTGACGAGCAGTACTTC. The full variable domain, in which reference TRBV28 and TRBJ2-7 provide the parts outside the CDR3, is DVKVTQSSRYLVKRTGEKVFLECVQDMDHENMFWYRQDPGLGLRLIYFSYDVKMKEKGDIPEGYSVSREKKERFSLILESASTNQTSMYLCASSLLGRASGDEQYFGPGTRLTVT.